Listed below are T cell receptor beta chains from one sample, sequenced in a study of cytomegalovirus exposure and HLA in healthy donors. Assay used: immunoSEQ multiplex PCR; TCRdb lists only in-frame clones, some missing. This sample carries some 170,000 clones, nearly 80% of them seen once, and the ten largest clones take approximately 6%. The sequenced sample was PBMCs. These receptors were collected from a man aged 35-49 years in good health and CMV-seropositive. CDR3s include the opening cysteine and the closing phenylalanine or tryptophan. The D gene is left open where the match is weak. Not every row has a clone size; where given, it reads once, few, many or a size class.

j_call | d_call | clone_size | cdr3_length | v_call | cdr3_aa | cdr3_nt
TRBJ2-7 | - | - | 14 | TRBV7-9 | CASTSKSDRDEQYF | TGTGCCAGCACCAGCAAATCAGACAGAGACGAGCAGTACTTC
TRBJ2-1 | - | few | 14 | TRBV2 | CATRPDNSYNEQFF | TGTGCCACTCGCCCGGACAACTCCTACAATGAGCAGTTCTTC
TRBJ1-5 | TRBD1 | few | 14 | TRBV5-1 | CASSLWTGGWPQHF | TGCGCCAGCAGCTTGTGGACAGGGGGATGGCCCCAGCATTTT
TRBJ1-2 | TRBD1 | - | 13 | TRBV18 | CASSPSTGDGYTF | TGTGCCAGCTCACCGTCTACAGGGGATGGCTACACCTTC
TRBJ2-7 | TRBD1 | - | 14 | TRBV27 | CASSRQGPSYEQYF | TGTGCCAGCAGCCGACAGGGTCCATCCTACGAGCAGTACTTC
TRBJ2-1 | TRBD2 | few | 18 | TRBV12-5 | CASGTEPFSGRTVGEQFF | TGTGCTAGCGGTACAGAACCGTTTAGCGGGAGAACGGTCGGTGAGCAGTTCTTC
TRBJ2-1 | TRBD1 | few | 16 | TRBV4-1 | CASSRSGTGLGGEQFF | TGCGCCAGCAGCCGTTCTGGGACAGGGTTAGGGGGTGAGCAGTTCTTC
TRBJ2-3 | - | - | 12 | TRBV2 | CASNPSEDTQYF | TGTGCCAGCAATCCGAGCGAGGATACGCAGTATTTT
TRBJ2-7 | - | - | 13 | TRBV13 | CASSLGRGYEQYF | TGTGCCAGCAGCTTAGGCCGCGGGTACGAGCAGTACTTC
TRBJ2-3 | TRBD2 | - | 14 | TRBV7-8 | CASGKRETTDTQYF | TGTGCCAGCGGAAAGCGGGAGACGACAGATACGCAGTATTTT
TRBJ2-7 | TRBD1 | - | 15 | TRBV28 | CASSYGTGAAQGQYF | TGTGCCAGCAGTTACGGGACAGGGGCCGCTCAGGGGCAGTACTTC
TRBJ2-5 | TRBD1 | few | 16 | TRBV9 | CASSVGTGARQETQYF | TGTGCCAGCAGCGTAGGGACAGGGGCCCGGCAAGAGACCCAGTACTTC
TRBJ2-3 | TRBD2 | - | 15 | TRBV6-1 | CASSSGTSGADTQYF | TGTGCCAGCAGTTCCGGGACTAGCGGAGCAGATACGCAGTATTTT
TRBJ1-1 | - | - | 13 | TRBV7-9 | CASSSGENTEAFF | TGTGCCAGCAGCTCCGGAGAGAACACTGAAGCTTTCTTT
TRBJ2-6 | - | few | 16 | TRBV18 | CASSPYRFSGANVLTF | TGTGCCAGCTCACCGTACAGGTTCTCTGGGGCCAACGTCCTGACTTTC
TRBJ2-1 | TRBD2 | - | 15 | TRBV5-1 | CASSTGTSRGNEQFF | TGCGCCAGCAGCACCGGGACTAGCAGAGGCAATGAGCAGTTCTTC
TRBJ2-3 | TRBD2 | - | 14 | TRBV7-2 | CASSDSSGIDTQYF | TGTGCCAGCAGCGACAGTAGCGGGATCGATACGCAGTATTTT
TRBJ2-4 | - | - | 17 | TRBV5-6 | CASSTATDFLAKNSQYF | TGTGCCAGCAGCACTGCTACCGATTTTCTAGCCAAAAACAGTCAGTACTTC
TRBJ2-7 | TRBD1 | - | 16 | TRBV6-6 | CASSYGRQGRYYEQYF | TGTGCCAGCAGTTACGGGCGACAGGGGCGATACTACGAGCAGTACTTC
TRBJ2-3 | TRBD2 | - | 16 | TRBV5-8 | CASSPGTSGLGDTQYF | TGTGCCAGCAGCCCAGGGACTAGCGGCCTCGGAGATACGCAGTATTTT
TRBJ2-1 | TRBD1 | - | 14 | TRBV6-5 | CASSDRARDNEQFF | TGTGCCAGCAGTGACAGGGCTAGGGACAATGAGCAGTTCTTC
TRBJ2-3 | - | - | 14 | TRBV6-1 | CASRMGLSTDTQYF | TGTGCCAGCAGGATGGGACTGAGCACAGATACGCAGTATTTT
TRBJ2-1 | TRBD2 | - | 17 | TRBV9 | CASSVGLAGGPWNEQFF | TGTGCCAGCAGCGTCGGACTAGCGGGAGGGCCGTGGAATGAGCAGTTCTTC
TRBJ2-3 | TRBD2 | - | 14 | TRBV9 | CASSIGLAIDTQYF | TGTGCCAGCAGCATTGGACTAGCGATAGATACGCAGTATTTT
TRBJ1-5 | - | - | 15 | TRBV12-5 | CASGLEGFSSQPQHF | TGTGCTAGTGGTTTGGAGGGGTTTTCGAGTCAGCCCCAGCATTTT
TRBJ1-1 | - | few | 12 | TRBV2 | CASSEGGTEAFF | TGTGCCAGCAGTGAGGGGGGCACTGAAGCTTTCTTT
TRBJ2-3 | - | - | 16 | TRBV30 | CAWSALGAVRGDTQYF | TGTGCCTGGAGTGCACTCGGTGCGGTAAGGGGGGATACGCAGTATTTT
TRBJ1-5 | - | - | 13 | TRBV10-3 | CAMGGVGNQPQHF | TGTGCCATGGGGGGAGTAGGCAATCAGCCCCAGCATTTT
TRBJ1-1 | - | - | 15 | TRBV18 | CASQKGAGKLAEAFF | TGTGCCAGCCAAAAAGGGGCAGGGAAATTGGCTGAAGCTTTCTTT
TRBJ2-3 | - | - | 15 | TRBV5-1 | CASSLGQYRTDTQYF | TGCGCCAGCAGCTTGGGACAGTACCGCACAGATACGCAGTATTTT
TRBJ1-4 | TRBD1 | - | 17 | TRBV5-5 | CASSPAPGQGSNEKLFF | TGTGCCAGCAGCCCGGCCCCAGGACAGGGAAGTAACGAAAAACTGTTTTTT
TRBJ2-3 | TRBD1 | few | 15 | TRBV2 | CASSRPDRGTDTQYF | TGTGCCAGCAGCAGACCGGACAGGGGCACAGATACGCAGTATTTT
TRBJ1-6 | - | - | 19 | TRBV21-1 | CASWESGTGGRTYNSPLHF | TGTGCCAGCTGGGAATCCGGGACAGGGGGAAGAACCTATAATTCACCCCTCCACTTT
TRBJ2-5 | - | once | 15 | TRBV5-1 | CASSLMSGVGETQYF | TGCGCCAGCAGTCTGATGTCCGGGGTTGGAGAGACCCAGTACTTC
TRBJ2-3 | TRBD1 | - | 15 | TRBV11-3 | CASTQGRQGADTQYF | TGTGCCAGCACCCAGGGGAGACAGGGGGCAGATACGCAGTATTTT